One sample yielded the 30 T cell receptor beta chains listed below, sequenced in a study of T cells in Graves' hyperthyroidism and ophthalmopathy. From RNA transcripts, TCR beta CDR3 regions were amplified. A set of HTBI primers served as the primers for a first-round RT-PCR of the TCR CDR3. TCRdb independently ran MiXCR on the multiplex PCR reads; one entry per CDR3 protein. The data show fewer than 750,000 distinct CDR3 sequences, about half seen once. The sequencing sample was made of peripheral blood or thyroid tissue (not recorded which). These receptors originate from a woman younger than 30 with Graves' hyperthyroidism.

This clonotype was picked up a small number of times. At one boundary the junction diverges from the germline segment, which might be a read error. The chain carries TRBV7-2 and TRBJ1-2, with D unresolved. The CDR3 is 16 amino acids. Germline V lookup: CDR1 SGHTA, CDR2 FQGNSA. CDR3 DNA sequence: TGCGCCAGCAGCCAAGGTGCGACACCGCCACTATATGGCTACACCTTC. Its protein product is CASSQGATPPLYGYTF.

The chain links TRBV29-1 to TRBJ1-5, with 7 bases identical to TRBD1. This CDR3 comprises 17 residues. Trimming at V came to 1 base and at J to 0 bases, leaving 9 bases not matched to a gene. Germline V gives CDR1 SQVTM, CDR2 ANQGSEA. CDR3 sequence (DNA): TGCAGCGTTGAAGGCTCAAACCGACAGGGTAGCAATCAGCCCCAGCATTTT. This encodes CSVEGSNRQGSNQPQHF.

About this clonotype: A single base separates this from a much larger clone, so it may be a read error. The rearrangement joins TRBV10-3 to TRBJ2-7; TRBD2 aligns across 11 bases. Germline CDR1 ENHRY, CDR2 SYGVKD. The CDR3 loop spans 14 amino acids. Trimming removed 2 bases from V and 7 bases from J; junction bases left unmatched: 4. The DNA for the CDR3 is TGTGCCATCAGTGAGGGACTAGCGGGCAATGAGCAGTACTTC. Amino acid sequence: CAISEGLAGNEQYF.

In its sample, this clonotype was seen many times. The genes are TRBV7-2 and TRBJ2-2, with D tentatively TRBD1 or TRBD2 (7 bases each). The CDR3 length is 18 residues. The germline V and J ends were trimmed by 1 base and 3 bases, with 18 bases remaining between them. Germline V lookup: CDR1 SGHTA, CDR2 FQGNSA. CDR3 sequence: CASSLDVGGLADTGELFF. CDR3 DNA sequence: TGTGCCAGCAGCTTAGACGTAGGGGGCCTAGCGGACACCGGGGAGCTGTTTTTT. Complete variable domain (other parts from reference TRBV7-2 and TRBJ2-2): GAGVSQSPSNKVTEKGKDVELRCDPISGHTALYWYRQSLGQGLEFLIYFQGNSAPDKSGLPSDRFSAERTGGSVSTLTIQRTQQEDSAVYLCASSLDVGGLADTGELFFGEGSRLTVL.

CDR3 protein: CASSQTPSLAGGEEQYF. The DNA of the CDR3 is TGCGCCAGCAGCCAAACCCCCTCCCTAGCGGGAGGGGAAGAGCAGTACTTC. V and J are TRBV4-1 and TRBJ2-7, with 12 bases aligning to TRBD2. From germline, CDR1 is MGHRA and CDR2 YSYEKL. With V trimmed by 2 bases and J by 7 bases, 12 bases remained unmatched. The CDR3 has 17 residues.

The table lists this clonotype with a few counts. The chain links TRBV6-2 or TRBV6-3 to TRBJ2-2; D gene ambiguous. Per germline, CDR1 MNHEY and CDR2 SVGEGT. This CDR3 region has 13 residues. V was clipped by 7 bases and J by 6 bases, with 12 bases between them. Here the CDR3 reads CASTPPWSGELFF. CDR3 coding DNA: TGTGCCAGCACCCCTCCCTGGTCCGGGGAGCTGTTTTTT.

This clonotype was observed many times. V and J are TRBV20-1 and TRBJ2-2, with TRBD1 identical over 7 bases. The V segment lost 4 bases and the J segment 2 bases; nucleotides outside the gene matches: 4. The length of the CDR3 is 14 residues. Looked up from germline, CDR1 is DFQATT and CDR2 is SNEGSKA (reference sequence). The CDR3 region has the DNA TGCAGTGCTACCGGGACAGCTAACACCGGGGAGCTGTTTTTT. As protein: CSATGTANTGELFF.

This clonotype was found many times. The CDR3 DNA follows: TGCAGTGCTAGCCAAGGGGTAGAGGGCAATCAGCCCCAGCATTTT. Amino acid sequence: CSASQGVEGNQPQHF. The rearrangement links TRBV20-1 to TRBJ1-5; possible D gene TRBD1, 5 bases. Germline V gene lookup returns CDR1 DFQATT and CDR2 SNEGSKA (reference sequence). V lost 3 bases, J lost 2 bases, and 14 bases lay in between. The CDR3 totals 15 residues.

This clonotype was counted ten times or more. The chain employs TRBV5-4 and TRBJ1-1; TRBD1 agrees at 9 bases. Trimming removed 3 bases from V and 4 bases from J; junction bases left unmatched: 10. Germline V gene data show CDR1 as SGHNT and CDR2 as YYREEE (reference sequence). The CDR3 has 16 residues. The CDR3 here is CASSYGTGRKFTEAFF. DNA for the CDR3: TGTGCCAGCAGCTATGGGACAGGGCGGAAGTTCACTGAAGCTTTCTTT.

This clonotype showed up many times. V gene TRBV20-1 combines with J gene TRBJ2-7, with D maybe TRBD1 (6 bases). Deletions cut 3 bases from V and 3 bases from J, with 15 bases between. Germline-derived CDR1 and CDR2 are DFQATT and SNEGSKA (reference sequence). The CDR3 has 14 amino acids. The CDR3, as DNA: TGCAGTGCTAGGGTAACCAGGGGAAGCTACGAGCAGTACTTC. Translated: CSARVTRGSYEQYF.

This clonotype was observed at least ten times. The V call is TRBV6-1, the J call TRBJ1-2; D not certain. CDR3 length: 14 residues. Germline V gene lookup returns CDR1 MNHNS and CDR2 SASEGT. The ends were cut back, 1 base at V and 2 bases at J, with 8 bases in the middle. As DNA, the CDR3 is TGTGCCAGCAGTGAAGTTGCGGACAACTATGGCTACACCTTC. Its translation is CASSEVADNYGYTF.

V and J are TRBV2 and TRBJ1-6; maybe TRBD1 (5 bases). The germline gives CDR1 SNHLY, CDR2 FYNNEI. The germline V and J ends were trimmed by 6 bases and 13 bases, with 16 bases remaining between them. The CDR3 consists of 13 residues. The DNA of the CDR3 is TGTGCCAGCAGGGGACCGGGAGGATCCCCCCTCCACTTT. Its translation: CASRGPGGSPLHF. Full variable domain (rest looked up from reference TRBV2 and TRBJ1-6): EPEVTQTPSHQVTQMGQEVILRCVPISNHLYFYWYRQILGQKVEFLVSFYNNEISEKSEIFDDQFSVERPDGSNFTLKIRSTKLEDSAMYFCASRGPGGSPLHFGNGTRLTVT.

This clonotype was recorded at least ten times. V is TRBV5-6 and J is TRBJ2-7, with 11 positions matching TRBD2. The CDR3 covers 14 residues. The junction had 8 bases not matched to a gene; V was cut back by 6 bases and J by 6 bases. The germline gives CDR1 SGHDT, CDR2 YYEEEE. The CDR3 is CASNVLAGALEQYF. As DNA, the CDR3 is TGTGCCAGCAACGTACTAGCGGGAGCTCTCGAGCAGTACTTC.

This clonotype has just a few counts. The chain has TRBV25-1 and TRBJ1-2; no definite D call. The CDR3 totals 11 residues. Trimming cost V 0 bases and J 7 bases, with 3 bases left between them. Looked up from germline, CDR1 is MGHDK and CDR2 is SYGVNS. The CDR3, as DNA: TGTGCCAGCAGTGAATATTCTGGCTACACCTTC. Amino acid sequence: CASSEYSGYTF.

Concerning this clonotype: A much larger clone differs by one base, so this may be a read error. CDR3 in DNA: TGTGCCAGCAGCTCGTTCCGGCAGGGAGTCCCCGGGGAGCTGCTTTTT. It specifies CASSSFRQGVPGELLF. The J gene is TRBJ2-2, the V gene TRBV7-3; D may match TRBD1 or TRBD2 (5 bases each). The CDR3 runs 16 residues. Germline V gene lookup returns CDR1 SGHTA and CDR2 FQGTGA.

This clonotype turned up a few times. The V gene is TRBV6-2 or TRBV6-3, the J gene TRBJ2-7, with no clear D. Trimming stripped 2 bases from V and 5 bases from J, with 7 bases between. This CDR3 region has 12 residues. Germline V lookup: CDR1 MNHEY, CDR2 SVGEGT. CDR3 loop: CASSYPGDEQYF. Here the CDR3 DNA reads TGTGCCAGCAGTTACCCAGGAGACGAGCAGTACTTC.

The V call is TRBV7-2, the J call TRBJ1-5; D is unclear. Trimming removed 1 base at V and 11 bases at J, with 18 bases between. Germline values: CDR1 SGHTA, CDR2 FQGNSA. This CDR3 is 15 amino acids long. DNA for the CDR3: TGTGCCAGCAGCTTAGTGAGGGTGCCCGCCTCGGCCCAGCATTTT. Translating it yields CASSLVRVPASAQHF. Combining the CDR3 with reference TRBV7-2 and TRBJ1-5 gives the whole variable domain GAGVSQSPSNKVTEKGKDVELRCDPISGHTALYWYRQSLGQGLEFLIYFQGNSAPDKSGLPSDRFSAERTGGSVSTLTIQRTQQEDSAVYLCASSLVRVPASAQHFGDGTRLSIL.

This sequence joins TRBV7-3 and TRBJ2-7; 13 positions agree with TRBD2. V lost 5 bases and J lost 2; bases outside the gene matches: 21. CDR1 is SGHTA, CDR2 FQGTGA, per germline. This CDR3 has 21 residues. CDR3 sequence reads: CASSPKGSGKKLAGGPYEQYF. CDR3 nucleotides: TGTGCCAGCAGCCCTAAGGGGTCGGGGAAGAAACTAGCGGGAGGGCCCTACGAGCAGTACTTC.

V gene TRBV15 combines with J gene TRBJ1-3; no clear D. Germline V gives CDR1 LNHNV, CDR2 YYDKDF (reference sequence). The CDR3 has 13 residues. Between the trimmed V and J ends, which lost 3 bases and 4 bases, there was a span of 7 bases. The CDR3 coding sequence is TGTGCCACCAGCAGCTTAGTCGGAAACACCATATATTTT. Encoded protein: CATSSLVGNTIYF.

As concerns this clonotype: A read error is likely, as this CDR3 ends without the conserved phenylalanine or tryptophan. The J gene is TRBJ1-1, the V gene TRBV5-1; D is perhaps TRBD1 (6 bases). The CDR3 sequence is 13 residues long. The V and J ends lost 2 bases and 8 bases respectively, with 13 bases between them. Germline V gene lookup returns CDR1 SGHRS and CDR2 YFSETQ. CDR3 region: CASSLSPDREAFL. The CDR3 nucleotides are TGCGCCAGCAGCTTAAGCCCGGACAGAGAAGCTTTCCTT.

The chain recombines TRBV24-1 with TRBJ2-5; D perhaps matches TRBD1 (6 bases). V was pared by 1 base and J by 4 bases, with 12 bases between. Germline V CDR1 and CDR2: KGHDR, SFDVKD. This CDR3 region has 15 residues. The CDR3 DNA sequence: TGTGCCACCAGTGATTTTGGGGAACAGGGAGAGACCCAGTACTTC. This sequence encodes CATSDFGEQGETQYF.

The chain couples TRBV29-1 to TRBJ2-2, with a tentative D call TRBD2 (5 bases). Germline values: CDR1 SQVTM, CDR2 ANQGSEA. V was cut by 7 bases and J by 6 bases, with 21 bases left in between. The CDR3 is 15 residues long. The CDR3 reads CSASRREAIAGELFF. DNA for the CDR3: TGCAGCGCCAGCAGACGGGAAGCAATCGCCGGGGAGCTGTTTTTT.

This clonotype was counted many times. The CDR3 spells CSAHGLVQETQYF. Here the CDR3 DNA reads TGCAGTGCCCACGGACTAGTCCAAGAGACCCAGTACTTC. The chain carries TRBV20-1 and TRBJ2-5; 7 positions agree with TRBD2. The CDR3 has 13 amino acids. Germline V lookup: CDR1 DFQATT, CDR2 SNEGSKA (reference sequence). After removal of 6 bases from V and 1 base from J, the junction contained 5 bases not matched to a gene.

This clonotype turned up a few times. CDR3 bases: TGTGCCAGCAGTGTTTTTAGCGGCTCCTACGAGCAGTACTTC. Translating it yields CASSVFSGSYEQYF. The chain recombines TRBV2 with TRBJ2-7; D is possibly TRBD2 (6 bases). Germline lookup yields CDR1 SNHLY and CDR2 FYNNEI. V was pared by 4 bases and J by 0 bases, with 10 bases between. The CDR3 is 14 amino acids.

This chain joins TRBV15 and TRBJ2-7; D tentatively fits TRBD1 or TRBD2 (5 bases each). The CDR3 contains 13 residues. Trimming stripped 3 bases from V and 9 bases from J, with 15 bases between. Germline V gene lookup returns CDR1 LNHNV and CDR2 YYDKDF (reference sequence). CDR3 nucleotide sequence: TGTGCCACCAGCAGTCCCGGGACGTCGGGGCAGTACTTC. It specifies CATSSPGTSGQYF.

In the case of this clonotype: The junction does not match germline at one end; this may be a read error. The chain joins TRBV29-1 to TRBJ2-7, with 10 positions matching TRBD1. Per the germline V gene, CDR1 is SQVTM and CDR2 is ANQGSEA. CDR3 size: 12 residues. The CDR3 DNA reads TGCAGCGGGGGACAGGGGTCCTACGGGCAGTACTTC. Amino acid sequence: CSGGQGSYGQYF.

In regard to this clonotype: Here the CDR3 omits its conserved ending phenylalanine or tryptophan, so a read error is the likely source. The CDR3 spells CASSEMAGGSSYEQYL. The DNA for the CDR3 is TGTGCCAGCAGTGAAATGGCGGGAGGTAGCTCCTACGAGCAGTACCTC. This sequence joins TRBV6-1 and TRBJ2-7, with 8 bases lining up with TRBD2. The CDR3 contains 16 residues. Trimming cost V 2 bases and J 0 bases; bases outside gene matches: 6. Looked up from germline, CDR1 is MNHNS and CDR2 is SASEGT.

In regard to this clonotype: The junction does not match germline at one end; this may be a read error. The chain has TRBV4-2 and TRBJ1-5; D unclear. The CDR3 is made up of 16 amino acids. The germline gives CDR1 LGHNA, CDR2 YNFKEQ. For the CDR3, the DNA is TGTGCCAGCAGCCAAGATCGGGCACAGCTCAATCAGCCCCAGCACTTT. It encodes CASSQDRAQLNQPQHF.

CDR3 amino acids: CAISERESSTDTQYF. CDR3 nucleotides: TGTGCCATCAGTGAAAGGGAGAGCTCTACAGATACGCAGTATTTT. This chain connects TRBV10-3 to TRBJ2-3; weak D call: TRBD2 (5 bases). Germline-derived CDR1 and CDR2 are ENHRY and SYGVKD. V lost 3 bases and J 3 bases, leaving 13 bases between the germline ends. This CDR3 comprises 15 residues.

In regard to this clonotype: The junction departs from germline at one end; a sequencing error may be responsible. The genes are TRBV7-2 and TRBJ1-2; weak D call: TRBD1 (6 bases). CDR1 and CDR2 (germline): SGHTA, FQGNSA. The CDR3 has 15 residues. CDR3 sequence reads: CASSQGGVGGYGYTF. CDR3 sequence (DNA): TGCGCCAGCAGCCAAGGGGGGGTAGGAGGCTATGGCTACACCTTC.